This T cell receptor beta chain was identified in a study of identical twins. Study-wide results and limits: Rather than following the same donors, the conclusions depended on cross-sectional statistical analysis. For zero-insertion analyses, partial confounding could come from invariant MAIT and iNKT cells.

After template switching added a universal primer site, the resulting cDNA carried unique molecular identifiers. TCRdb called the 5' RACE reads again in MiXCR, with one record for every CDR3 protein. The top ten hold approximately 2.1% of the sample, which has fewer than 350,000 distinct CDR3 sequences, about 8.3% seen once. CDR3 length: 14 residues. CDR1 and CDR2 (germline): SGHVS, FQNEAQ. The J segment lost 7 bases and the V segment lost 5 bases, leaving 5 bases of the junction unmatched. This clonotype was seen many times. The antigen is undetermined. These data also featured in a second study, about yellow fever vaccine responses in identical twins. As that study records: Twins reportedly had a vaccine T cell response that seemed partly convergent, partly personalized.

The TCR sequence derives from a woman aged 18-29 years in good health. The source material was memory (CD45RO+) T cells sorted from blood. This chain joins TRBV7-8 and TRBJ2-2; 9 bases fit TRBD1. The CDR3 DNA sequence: TGTGCCAGCAGCCCCGGGACAGGGAACGGGGAGCTGTTTTTT. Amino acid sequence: CASSPGTGNGELFF.